The source of this T cell receptor (beta chain) is a study of blood T cell repertoires in COVID-19. Study summary: Some COVID-19 samples were acute and others convalescent; all came from the United States, Italy and Spain. Nucleic acid was either cDNA or gDNA, and it came from T cells, B-cell-depleted T cells, or PBMCs.

The CDR3 runs 16 residues. Trimming removed 1 base at V and 8 bases at J, with 15 bases between. Germline V gene lookup returns CDR1 LGHDT and CDR2 YNNKEL (reference sequence). In the study's own analysis: Amplification with reference gene primers provided the estimates of nucleated cell counts. Profiling relied on immunoSEQ multiplex PCR, and the TCRdb table lists in-frame clones only, not all of them. The V and J calls and clone size were taken over from that table, and D and trimming were inferred from the DNA. The data contain 100,000 to 150,000 clones, about 85% of them singletons. The receptor was derived from an elderly woman with acute or convalescent COVID-19. The chain links TRBV3-1 (or the pseudogene TRBV3-2) to TRBJ1-6; weak D call: TRBD1 (5 bases). Material for sequencing was peripheral blood. This CDR3 reads CASSQGLGGSHSPLHF. The CDR3 region has the DNA TGTGCCAGCAGCCAAGGACTGGGGGGAAGTCATTCACCCCTCCACTTT.